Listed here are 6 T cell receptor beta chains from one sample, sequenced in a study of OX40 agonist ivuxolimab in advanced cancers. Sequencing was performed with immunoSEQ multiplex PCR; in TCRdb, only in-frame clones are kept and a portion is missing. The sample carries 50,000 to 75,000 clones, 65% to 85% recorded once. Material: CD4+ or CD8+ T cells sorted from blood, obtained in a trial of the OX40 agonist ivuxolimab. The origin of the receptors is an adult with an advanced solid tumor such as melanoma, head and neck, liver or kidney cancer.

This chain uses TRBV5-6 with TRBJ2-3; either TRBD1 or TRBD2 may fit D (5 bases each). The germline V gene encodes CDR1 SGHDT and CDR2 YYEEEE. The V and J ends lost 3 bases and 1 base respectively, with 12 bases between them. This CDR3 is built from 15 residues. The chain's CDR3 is CASSSLGVGTDTQYF. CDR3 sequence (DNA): TGTGCCAGCAGCTCGCTGGGGGTCGGCACAGATACGCAGTATTTT. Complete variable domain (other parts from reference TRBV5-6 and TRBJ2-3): DAGVTQSPTHLIKTRGQQVTLRCSPKSGHDTVSWYQQALGQGPQFIFQYYEEEERQRGNFPDRFSGHQFPNYSSELNVNALLLGDSALYLCASSSLGVGTDTQYFGPGTRLTVL.

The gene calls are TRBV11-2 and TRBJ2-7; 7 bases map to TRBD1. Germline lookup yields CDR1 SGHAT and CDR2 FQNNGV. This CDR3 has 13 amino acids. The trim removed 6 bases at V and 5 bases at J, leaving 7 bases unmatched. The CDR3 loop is CASSLGQRHEQYF. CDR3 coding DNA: TGTGCCAGCAGTCTGGGACAGAGACACGAGCAGTACTTC.

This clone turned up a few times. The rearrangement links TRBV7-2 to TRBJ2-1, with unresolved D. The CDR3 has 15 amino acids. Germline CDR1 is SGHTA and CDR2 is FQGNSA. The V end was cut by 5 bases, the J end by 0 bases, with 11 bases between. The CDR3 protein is CASSQSPSSYNEQFF. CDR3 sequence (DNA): TGTGCCAGCAGCCAGAGCCCCAGCTCCTACAATGAGCAGTTCTTC.

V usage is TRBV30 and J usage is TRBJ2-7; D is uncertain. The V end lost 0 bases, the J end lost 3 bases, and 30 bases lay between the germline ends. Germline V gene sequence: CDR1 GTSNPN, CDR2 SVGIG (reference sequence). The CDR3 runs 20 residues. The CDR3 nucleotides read TGTGCCTGGAGTGTTAGGGTGGGGTTGGCAGGTTATGCGTCTTTCTACGAGCAGTACTTC. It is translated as CAWSVRVGLAGYASFYEQYF.

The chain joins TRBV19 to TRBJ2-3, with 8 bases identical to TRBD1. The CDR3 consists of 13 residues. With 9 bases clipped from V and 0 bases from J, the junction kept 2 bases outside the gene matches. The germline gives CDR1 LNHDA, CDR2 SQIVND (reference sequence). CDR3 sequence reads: CASRGRSTDTQYF. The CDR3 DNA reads TGTGCCAGCAGGGGGCGCAGCACAGATACGCAGTATTTT.

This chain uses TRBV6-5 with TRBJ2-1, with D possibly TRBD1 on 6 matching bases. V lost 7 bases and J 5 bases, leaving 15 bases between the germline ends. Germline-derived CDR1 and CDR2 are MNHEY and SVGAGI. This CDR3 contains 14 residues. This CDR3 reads CASKPRTENNEQFF. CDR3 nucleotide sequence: TGTGCCAGCAAGCCTCGGACAGAAAACAATGAGCAGTTCTTC.